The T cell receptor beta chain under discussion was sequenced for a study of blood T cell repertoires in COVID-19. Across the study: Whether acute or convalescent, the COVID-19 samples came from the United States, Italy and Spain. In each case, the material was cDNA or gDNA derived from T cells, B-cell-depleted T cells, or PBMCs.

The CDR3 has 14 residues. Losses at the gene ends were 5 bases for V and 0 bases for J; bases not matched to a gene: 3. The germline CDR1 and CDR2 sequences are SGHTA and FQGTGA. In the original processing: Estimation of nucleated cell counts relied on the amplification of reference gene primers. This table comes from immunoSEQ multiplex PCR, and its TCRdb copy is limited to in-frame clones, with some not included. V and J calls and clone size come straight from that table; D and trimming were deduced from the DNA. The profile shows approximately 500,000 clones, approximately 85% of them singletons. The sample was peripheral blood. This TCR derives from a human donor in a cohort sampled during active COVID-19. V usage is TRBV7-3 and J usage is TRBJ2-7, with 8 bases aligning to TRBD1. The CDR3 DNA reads TGTGCCAGCAGCCGGGACAGGAGCTCCTACGAGCAGTACTTC. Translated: CASSRDRSSYEQYF.